The present T cell receptor (beta chain) was sequenced within a study of blood T cell repertoires in COVID-19. The wider study: Samples of COVID-19 (acute and convalescent) were obtained from the United States, Italy and Spain. PBMCs, B-cell-depleted T cells, or T cells provided the cDNA or gDNA that made up the material.

Patients from Seattle were sampled longitudinally, starting during active infection. V lost 5 bases to trimming and J lost 0 bases, with 8 bases between them. Germline values: CDR1 MDHEN, CDR2 SYDVKM. The CDR3 totals 13 residues. TCRdb's table, derived via immunoSEQ multiplex PCR, lists solely in-frame clones and lacks some. Among roughly 110,000 clones, around 78% were seen once, and the ten largest hold roughly 6%. The sequenced sample was peripheral blood. V usage is TRBV28 and J usage is TRBJ2-7; D is perhaps TRBD2 (5 bases). The sequence derives from a man older than 75 with COVID-19, enrolled during active disease. The CDR3 region is CASSPGSSYEQYF. The CDR3 DNA reads as TGTGCCAGCAGTCCGGGGAGCTCCTACGAGCAGTACTTC.